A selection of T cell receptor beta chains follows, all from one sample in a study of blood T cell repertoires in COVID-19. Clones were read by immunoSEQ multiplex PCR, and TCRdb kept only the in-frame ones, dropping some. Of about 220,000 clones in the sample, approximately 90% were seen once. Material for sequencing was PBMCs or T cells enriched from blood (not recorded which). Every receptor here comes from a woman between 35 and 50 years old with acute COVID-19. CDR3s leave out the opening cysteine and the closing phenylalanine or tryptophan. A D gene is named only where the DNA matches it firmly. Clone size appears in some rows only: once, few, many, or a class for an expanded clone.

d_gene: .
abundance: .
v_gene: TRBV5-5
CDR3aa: ASSLGQVVPEEKLF

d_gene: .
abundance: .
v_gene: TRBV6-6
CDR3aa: ASSPGGYLDTEAF

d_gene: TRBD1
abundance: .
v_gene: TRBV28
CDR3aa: ASSLIGQGLTDTQY

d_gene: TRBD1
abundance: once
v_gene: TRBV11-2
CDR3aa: ASSQGQSQAKNIQY

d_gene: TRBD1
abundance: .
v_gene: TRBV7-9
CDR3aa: ASQTGASNTEAF

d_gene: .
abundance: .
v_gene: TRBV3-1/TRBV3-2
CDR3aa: ASSQLSYSPLH

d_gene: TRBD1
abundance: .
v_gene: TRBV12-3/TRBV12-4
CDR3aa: ASSKNRGDTQY

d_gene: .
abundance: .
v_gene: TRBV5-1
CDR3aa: ASSSRDTSYEQY

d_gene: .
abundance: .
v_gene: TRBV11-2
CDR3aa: ASSPPYPFNEKLF

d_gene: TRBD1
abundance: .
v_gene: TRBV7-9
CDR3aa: ASSFGQGHSPLH

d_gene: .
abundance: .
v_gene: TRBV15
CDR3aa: ATSRERLNEKLF

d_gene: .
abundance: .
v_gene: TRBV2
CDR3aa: ASRNSIATNEKLF

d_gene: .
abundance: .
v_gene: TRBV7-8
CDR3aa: ASSLGGRQESAF

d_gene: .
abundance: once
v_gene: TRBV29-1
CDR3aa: SVDSGWNEKLF

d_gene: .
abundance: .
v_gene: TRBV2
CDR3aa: ASSEKGQAFGYT

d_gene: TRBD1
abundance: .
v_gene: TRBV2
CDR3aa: ASSEGDSSYNSPLH

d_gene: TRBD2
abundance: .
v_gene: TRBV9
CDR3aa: ASSGGLAEYEQY

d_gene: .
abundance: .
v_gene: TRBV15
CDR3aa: ATSRFPPGFYDYGYT

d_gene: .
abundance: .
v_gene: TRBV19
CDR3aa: ASSISGRGETQY

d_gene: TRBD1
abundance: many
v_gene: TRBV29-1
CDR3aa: SVAKYFATNTHENRGSTEAF

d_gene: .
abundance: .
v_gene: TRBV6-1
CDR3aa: ASSEGFRVDQPQH

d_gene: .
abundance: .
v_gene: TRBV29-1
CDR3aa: SGAGSKKETQY

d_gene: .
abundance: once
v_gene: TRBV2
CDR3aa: ASRAGLNSNQPQH

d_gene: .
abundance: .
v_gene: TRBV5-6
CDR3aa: ASSLTPGNTEAF

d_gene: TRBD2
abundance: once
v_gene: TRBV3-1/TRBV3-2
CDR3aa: ASSQVLGGVTGELF

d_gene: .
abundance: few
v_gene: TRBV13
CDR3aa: ASSLGVEQPQH

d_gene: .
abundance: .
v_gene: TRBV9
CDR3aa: ASSGPGFFNYGYT

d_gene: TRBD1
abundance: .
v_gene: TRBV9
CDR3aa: ASSAGQGFFYGYT

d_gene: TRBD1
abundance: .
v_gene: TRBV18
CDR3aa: ASSYGQGFEPQH

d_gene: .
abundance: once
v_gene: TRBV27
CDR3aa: ASSFGQASGELF

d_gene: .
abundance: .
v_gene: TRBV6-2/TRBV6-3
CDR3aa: ASSRTQNTEAF

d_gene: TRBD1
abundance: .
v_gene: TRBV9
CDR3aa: ASSSAGQGTGYT

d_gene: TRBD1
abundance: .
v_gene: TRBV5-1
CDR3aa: ASSYPGQGNTEAF

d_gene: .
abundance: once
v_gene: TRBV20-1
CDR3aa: SASVRGLSGNTIY

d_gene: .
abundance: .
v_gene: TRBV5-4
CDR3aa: ASSSSPQGPQH

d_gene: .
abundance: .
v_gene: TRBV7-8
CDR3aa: ASSLAGVGGGHQPQH

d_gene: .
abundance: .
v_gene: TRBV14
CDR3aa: ASSQLGGYGAGNTIY

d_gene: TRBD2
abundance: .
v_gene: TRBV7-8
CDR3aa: ASSPFRLATEQF

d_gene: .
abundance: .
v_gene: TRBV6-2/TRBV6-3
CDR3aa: ASSYGGSNTEAF

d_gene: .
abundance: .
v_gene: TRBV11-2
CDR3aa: ASSNIGNTIY

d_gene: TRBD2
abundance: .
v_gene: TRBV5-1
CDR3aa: ASSLSLAGTPATDTQY

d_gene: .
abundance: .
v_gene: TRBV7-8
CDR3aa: ASSLKGDGGYT

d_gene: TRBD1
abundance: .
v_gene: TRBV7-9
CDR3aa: ASSRGQGETQY

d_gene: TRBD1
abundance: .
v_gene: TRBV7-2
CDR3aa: ASSLPGQGMSGYT

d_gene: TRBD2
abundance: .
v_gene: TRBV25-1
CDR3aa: ASSDSTAGGPLGAQY

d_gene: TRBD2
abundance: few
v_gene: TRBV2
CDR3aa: ASSVASGRTGELF

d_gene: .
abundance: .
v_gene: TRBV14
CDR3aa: ASSQYSLTEAF

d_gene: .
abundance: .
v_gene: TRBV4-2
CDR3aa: ASSLRRGGTEAF

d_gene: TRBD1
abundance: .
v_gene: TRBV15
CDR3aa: ATSTGTGLRNTQY

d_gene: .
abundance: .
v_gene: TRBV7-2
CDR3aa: ASSLSPNSPLH

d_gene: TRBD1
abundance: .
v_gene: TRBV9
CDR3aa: ASSVGTGTGMTEAF

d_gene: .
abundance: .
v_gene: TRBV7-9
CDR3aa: ASSWGDNEQF

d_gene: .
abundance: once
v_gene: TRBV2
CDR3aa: ASSDLLYSEAF

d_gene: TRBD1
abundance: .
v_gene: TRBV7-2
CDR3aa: ASSLSWTGFEDTQY

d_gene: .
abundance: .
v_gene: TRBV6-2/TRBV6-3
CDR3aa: ASSYPGNTIY